The 19 T cell receptor beta chains given below trace back to one sample, sequenced in a study of T cells in Graves' hyperthyroidism and ophthalmopathy. What was amplified from RNA transcripts were TCR beta CDR3 regions. Using the HTBI primer set, a first-round RT-PCR was run on the TCR CDR3. TCRdb re-derived calls from the multiplex PCR reads in MiXCR, one entry per CDR3 protein. The repertoire includes some 720,000 distinct CDR3 sequences, about 15% of them detected once, and under 8.5% sits in the top ten. Sequences were obtained from blood. The receptors shown here come from a man younger than 30 with Graves' hyperthyroidism.

This rearrangement joins TRBV2 to TRBJ2-7, with 9 bases that match TRBD1. Per the germline V gene, CDR1 is SNHLY and CDR2 is FYNNEI. The ends lost 8 bases at V and 5 bases at J; junction bases unmatched: 4. This CDR3 has 12 residues. The CDR3 region has the DNA TGTGCCAGCCGGGACAGGGTCCACGAGCAGTACTTC. This encodes CASRDRVHEQYF.

This clonotype was seen only a few times. This chain uses TRBV18 with TRBJ1-1; a weak D match, TRBD1 (6 bases). CDR1 and CDR2 (germline): KGHSH, LQKENI. The CDR3 covers 15 residues. Trimming removed 1 base at V and 3 bases at J, with 12 bases between. CDR3 DNA: TGTGCCAGCTCACCACGACAGGCCAGGGACACTGAAGCTTTCTTT. The encoded protein is CASSPRQARDTEAFF. Complete variable domain (other parts from reference TRBV18 and TRBJ1-1): NAGVMQNPRHLVRRRGQEARLRCSPMKGHSHVYWYRQLPEEGLKFMVYLQKENIIDESGMPKERFSAEFPKEGPSILRIQQVVRGDSAAYFCASSPRQARDTEAFFGQGTRLTVV.

This clonotype was found many times. V and J are TRBV18 and TRBJ2-5, with D perhaps matching TRBD2 (6 bases). CDR3 length: 16 amino acids. Germline loops: CDR1 KGHSH, CDR2 LQKENI. Trimming pared 3 bases from V and 7 bases from J, leaving 21 bases between. The chain's CDR3 is CASSPWDFEGSGTQYF. The CDR3 coding sequence is TGTGCCAGCTCACCTTGGGACTTCGAGGGTTCGGGGACCCAGTACTTC. The entire variable domain, with the rest obtained from reference TRBV18 and TRBJ2-5, is as follows: NAGVMQNPRHLVRRRGQEARLRCSPMKGHSHVYWYRQLPEEGLKFMVYLQKENIIDESGMPKERFSAEFPKEGPSILRIQQVVRGDSAAYFCASSPWDFEGSGTQYFGPGTRLLVL.

The chain links TRBV3-1 to TRBJ2-1, with TRBD2 identical over 11 bases. With 2 bases clipped from V and 7 bases from J, the junction kept 10 bases outside the gene matches. CDR1 and CDR2 (germline): LGHDT, YNNKEL (reference sequence). There are 17 residues in the CDR3. The CDR3, as DNA: TGTGCCAGCAGCCAATATGGGCTAGCGGGAGGAGAGAATGAGCAGTTCTTC. It is translated as CASSQYGLAGGENEQFF.

This clonotype was counted between two and nine times. V is TRBV11-1 and J is TRBJ2-1; D uncertain. V shed 0 bases and J shed 0 bases, with 12 bases lying between them. CDR3 length equals 17 residues. Germline V gene lookup returns CDR1 SGHAT and CDR2 FQDESV (reference sequence). The CDR3 spells CASSLATHGSSYNEQFF. The CDR3 bases are TGTGCCAGCAGCTTAGCGACCCACGGCAGCTCCTACAATGAGCAGTTCTTC.

Comments on this clonotype: A much bigger clone sits one base away, suggesting this may be a read error. The rearrangement links TRBV30 to TRBJ1-1, with D maybe TRBD1 (5 bases). CDR1 is GTSNPN, CDR2 SVGIG, per germline (reference sequence). The CDR3 length is 12 residues. CDR3 in amino acids: CARSPGDTEAFF. In DNA, the CDR3 is TGTGCCCGGAGTCCGGGGGACACTGAAGCTTTCTTT.

This clonotype has a handful of counts. The rearrangement joins TRBV20-1 to TRBJ2-5; D is unclear. The CDR3 is 13 amino acids. Trimming shortened V by 1 base and J by 1 base, and 7 bases separated the two germline ends. The V gene's germline CDR1 is DFQATT and CDR2 SNEGSKA (reference sequence). The CDR3 here is CSARAHGQETQYF. The CDR3 DNA reads as TGCAGTGCTAGAGCCCATGGCCAAGAGACCCAGTACTTC.

V is TRBV2 and J is TRBJ1-5; a possible D gene is TRBD1 (5 bases). With 3 bases removed from V and 0 bases from J, the gap between germline ends came to 9 bases. Germline assignment: CDR1 SNHLY and CDR2 FYNNEI. This CDR3 is 15 amino acids long. The CDR3 region is CASSEGPPSNQPQHF. The CDR3 DNA sequence: TGTGCCAGCAGTGAGGGGCCACCTAGCAATCAGCCCCAGCATTTT.

About this clonotype: The junction shows a germline mismatch at one end, possibly a read error. V gene TRBV3-1 combines with J gene TRBJ1-2; D unclear. CDR1 LGHDT and CDR2 YNNKEL come from the germline V gene (reference sequence). The CDR3 extends over 13 amino acids. The CDR3 loop reads CASSRGSVYSYTF. In DNA, the CDR3 is TGTGCCAGCAGCCGCGGGTCTGTCTATAGCTACACCTTC.

The rearrangement uses TRBV6-2 or TRBV6-3 and TRBJ2-1, with 8 bases that match TRBD2. V lost 7 bases to trimming and J lost 4 bases; unmatched junction nucleotides: 6. This CDR3 is 14 amino acids long. Germline CDR1 MNHEY, CDR2 SVGEGT. The CDR3 bases are TGTGCCAGCATCGGAAGCGGGAGTTACAATGAGCAGTTCTTC. Translating it yields CASIGSGSYNEQFF.

V usage is TRBV6-1 and J usage is TRBJ1-3; D perhaps matches TRBD1 (5 bases). The CDR3 loop spans 15 amino acids. CDR1 and CDR2 from the germline V gene are MNHNS and SASEGT. Trimming stripped 0 bases from V and 0 bases from J, with 6 bases between. The CDR3 is CASSEADSSGNTIYF. The DNA of the CDR3 is TGTGCCAGCAGTGAAGCCGACAGCTCTGGAAACACCATATATTTT.

The genes are TRBV20-1 and TRBJ2-7; 8 bases match TRBD1. CDR1 DFQATT and CDR2 SNEGSKA come from the germline V gene (reference sequence). There are 13 residues in the CDR3. Trimming at V came to 3 bases and at J to 3 bases, leaving 4 bases not matched to a gene. CDR3 sequence reads: CSASAGGHYEQYF. CDR3 DNA sequence: TGCAGTGCTAGTGCAGGGGGCCACTACGAGCAGTACTTC.

This clonotype was detected ten times or more. The V call is TRBV18, the J call TRBJ1-2, with a tentative D call TRBD1 (6 bases). The CDR3 has 14 residues. The germline CDR1 and CDR2 sequences are KGHSH and LQKENI. V was trimmed by 4 bases and J by 7 bases, leaving 16 bases between them. The CDR3 loop reads CASSLKGQPSGYTF. Written as DNA, the CDR3 is TGTGCCAGCTCACTTAAAGGACAGCCTTCTGGCTACACCTTC.

This clonotype has a handful of counts. The chain links TRBV29-1 to TRBJ1-2; TRBD1 matches 8 bases. In germline, CDR1 is SQVTM, CDR2 ANQGSEA. The CDR3 totals 14 residues. After removal of 6 bases from V and 2 bases from J, the junction contained 8 bases not matched to a gene. CDR3 in amino acids: CSVETGTGNYGYTF. CDR3 in DNA: TGCAGCGTGGAGACCGGGACAGGCAACTATGGCTACACCTTC.

This clonotype was detected only a few times. The chain joins TRBV4-3 to TRBJ1-1; tentative D call: TRBD1 (5 bases). This CDR3 has 16 residues. Trimming removed 0 bases from V and 3 bases from J, with 14 bases in between. CDR1 and CDR2 (germline): LGHNA, YSLEER. In nucleotides, the CDR3 is TGCGCCAGCAGCCAAGATCTGAGGGGCGCCCACACTGAAGCTTTCTTT. This translates into CASSQDLRGAHTEAFF.

There are a few counts of this clonotype. The V and J genes are TRBV29-1 and TRBJ2-7, with TRBD2 matching over 8 bases. This CDR3 has 13 residues. The germline CDR1 and CDR2 sequences are SQVTM and ANQGSEA. Losses at the gene ends were 6 bases for V and 0 bases for J; bases not matched to a gene: 4. The CDR3 DNA follows: TGCAGCGTCAAGACTAGCGACTCCTACGAGCAGTACTTC. It translates to CSVKTSDSYEQYF.

Many counts were recorded for this clonotype. The rearrangement links TRBV7-2 to TRBJ2-7, with 7 bases that match TRBD1. The length of the CDR3 is 14 residues. V gave up 7 bases and J gave up 3 bases; unmatched junction bases: 9. CDR1 SGHTA and CDR2 FQGNSA come from the germline V gene. The CDR3 protein is CASNGDRYSYEQYF. The CDR3 DNA sequence: TGTGCCAGCAACGGGGACAGATACAGCTACGAGCAGTACTTC.

In this sample, this clonotype turned up a few times. The rearrangement uses TRBV5-1 and TRBJ2-7; the D is unclear. Germline CDR1 is SGHRS and CDR2 is YFSETQ. CDR3 length: 15 amino acids. Trimming took off 0 bases at V and 0 bases at J, with 10 bases between the two ends. CDR3 region: CASSLAASPSYEQYF. The CDR3 DNA follows: TGCGCCAGCAGCTTGGCAGCTTCCCCCTCCTACGAGCAGTACTTC.

This clonotype was detected ten times or more. This chain connects TRBV10-1 to TRBJ1-1; the match to TRBD1 covers 7 bases. Germline CDR1 is WNHNN and CDR2 is SYGVQD (reference sequence). This CDR3 has 13 residues. The V and J ends lost 3 bases and 7 bases, in that order; junction bases with no gene match: 5. CDR3 loop: CASSERGPNEAFF. Written as DNA, the CDR3 is TGCGCCAGCAGTGAAAGGGGGCCTAATGAAGCTTTCTTT.